Sequencing of this T cell receptor (beta chain) was carried out in a study of T cells in Graves' hyperthyroidism and ophthalmopathy. The investigators amplified TCR beta CDR3 regions from RNA transcripts. The HTBI primer set was used in a first-round RT-PCR of the TCR CDR3. MiXCR was run by TCRdb on the multiplex PCR reads, yielding one entry per CDR3 protein. The top ten hold around 8% of the sample, which has roughly 570,000 distinct CDR3 sequences, 46% seen once. The sequence was collected from a woman between 18 and 29 years old with Graves' hyperthyroidism. Specimen: peripheral blood or thyroid tissue (not recorded which).

The CDR3 region is CSARSRRWGGDEQYF. CDR3 nucleotides: TGCAGTGCTAGGTCGCGAAGGTGGGGAGGCGATGAGCAGTACTTC. This sequence joins TRBV20-1 and TRBJ2-5, with D possibly TRBD2 on 6 matching bases. V was clipped by 3 bases and J by 11 bases, with 25 bases between them. This CDR3 contains 15 residues. The germline gives CDR1 DFQATT, CDR2 SNEGSKA (reference sequence).